Shown below are 26 T cell receptor beta chains from a single sample sequenced in a study of PD-L1 blockade in urothelial cancer. The repertoire was sequenced with immunoSEQ multiplex PCR; TCRdb's copy has only in-frame clones and lacks some. The sample holds 50,000 or so clones, roughly 86% seen once. The time point denotes: pretreatment peripheral blood. The specimen comprised PBMCs, sampled around atezolizumab (anti-PD-L1) treatment. The receptors derive from a man in his 60s with urothelial cancer.

V usage is TRBV19 and J usage is TRBJ2-3; D is possibly TRBD2 (5 bases). The germline gives CDR1 LNHDA, CDR2 SQIVND (reference sequence). Between the trimmed V and J ends, which lost 3 bases and 2 bases, there was a span of 12 bases. CDR3 length equals 15 residues. CDR3 in DNA: TGTGCCAGTAGTATCCCTAACGGGATCACAGATACGCAGTATTTT. It specifies CASSIPNGITDTQYF.

This clone was found once. This rearrangement joins TRBV10-3 to TRBJ2-1; D is ambiguous. V lost 2 bases, J lost 8 bases, and 7 bases lay in between. Per the germline V gene, CDR1 is ENHRY and CDR2 is SYGVKD. CDR3 length: 12 residues. The CDR3 protein is CAISEAQDEQFF. In DNA form, the CDR3 reads TGTGCCATCAGTGAGGCCCAGGATGAGCAGTTCTTC.

The rearrangement uses TRBV5-1 and TRBJ2-7; TRBD2 aligns across 12 bases. CDR1 SGHRS and CDR2 YFSETQ come from the germline V gene. The CDR3 covers 16 residues. J lost 4 bases, V lost 4 bases, and 9 bases had no gene match. The CDR3, as DNA: TGCGCCAGCAGCCAGGGTAGACTAGCGGGAGATTACGAGCAGTACTTC. It yields the protein CASSQGRLAGDYEQYF.

V is TRBV19 and J is TRBJ2-3, with TRBD2 matching over 16 bases. With 3 bases clipped from V and 6 bases from J, the junction kept 3 bases outside the gene matches. CDR3 length: 16 residues. Germline V gene sequence: CDR1 LNHDA, CDR2 SQIVND (reference sequence). The CDR3 nucleotides read TGTGCCAGTAGTATGGGACTAGCGGGAGGGCCGGATACGCAGTATTTT. This gives the protein CASSMGLAGGPDTQYF.

The genes are TRBV11-2 and TRBJ2-1, with 8 bases that match TRBD1. Germline trimming cut 1 base from V and 5 bases from J; bases unmatched to any gene: 4. Germline loops: CDR1 SGHAT, CDR2 FQNNGV. This CDR3 spans 15 amino acids. CDR3 bases: TGTGCCAGCAGCTTAGGCAGGGGGCCTAACAATGAGCAGTTCTTC. As protein: CASSLGRGPNNEQFF.

The J gene is TRBJ1-1, the V gene TRBV6-1; D may be TRBD1 (5 bases). The CDR3 runs to 14 residues. Trimming cost V 2 bases and J 1 base, with 8 bases left between them. Germline loops: CDR1 MNHNS, CDR2 SASEGT. Written as DNA, the CDR3 is TGTGCCAGCAGTGAACTCCAGGGGAACACTGAAGCTTTCTTT. Its translation: CASSELQGNTEAFF.

This clone was detected once. One end of the junction does not line up with germline, which may come from a read error. DNA for the CDR3: TGTGCCAGCAGTTTAGCGGGAGGAATATACGAGCAGTACTTC. It codes for CASSLAGGIYEQYF. This rearrangement joins TRBV7-9 to TRBJ2-7, with 10 bases fitting TRBD2. Germline-derived CDR1 and CDR2 are SEHNR and FQNEAQ (reference sequence). The length of the CDR3 is 14 residues.

V usage is TRBV25-1 and J usage is TRBJ1-2; 9 bases fit TRBD1. CDR1 is MGHDK, CDR2 SYGVNS, per germline. V shed 8 bases and J 8 bases; nucleotides not matched to a gene: 12. The CDR3 loop spans 14 amino acids. The CDR3 DNA follows: TGTGCCAGCGGGGACAGGGCCCGGGGGGAGGGCTACACCTTC. Translating gives CASGDRARGEGYTF.

The chain uses TRBV5-1 and TRBJ1-3; perhaps TRBD1 as D (6 bases). The germline gives CDR1 SGHRS, CDR2 YFSETQ. Trimming removed 4 bases from V and 7 bases from J, with 9 bases in between. The CDR3 has 12 amino acids. CDR3 bases: TGCGCCAGCAGCCTAACAGGGAACACCATATATTTT. Amino acids: CASSLTGNTIYF.

The chain uses TRBV5-1 and TRBJ2-5, with TRBD2 identical over 7 bases. After removal of 1 base from V and 7 bases from J, the junction contained 7 bases not matched to a gene. Germline assignment: CDR1 SGHRS and CDR2 YFSETQ. CDR3 size: 14 residues. The CDR3 sequence is CASSLSVGEGTQYF. The CDR3 coding sequence is TGCGCCAGCAGCTTGAGTGTTGGGGAGGGGACCCAGTACTTC.

The rearrangement uses TRBV5-4 and TRBJ1-6; no clear D. Germline CDR1 is SGHNT and CDR2 is YYREEE (reference sequence). The CDR3 has 14 amino acids. Deletions cut 4 bases from V and 8 bases from J, with 13 bases between. CDR3 protein: CASSPGEKDSPLHF. The CDR3 nucleotides are TGTGCCAGCAGCCCGGGTGAGAAGGATTCACCCCTCCACTTT.

V is TRBV10-1 and J is TRBJ2-1; 7 positions match TRBD2. Germline V CDR1 and CDR2: WNHNN, SYGVQD (reference sequence). Trimming cost V 6 bases and J 5 bases; bases outside gene matches: 4. This CDR3 is built from 13 residues. CDR3 DNA sequence: TGCGCCAGCAGCCTAGCGGAGAACAATGAGCAGTTCTTC. Residues: CASSLAENNEQFF.

This sequence joins TRBV5-4 and TRBJ2-3, with 10 bases identical to TRBD1. The CDR3 has 16 residues. Germline CDR1 and CDR2: SGHNT and YYREEE (reference sequence). Losses at the gene ends were 4 bases for V and 1 base for J; bases not matched to a gene: 6. As DNA, the CDR3 is TGTGCCAGCAGCCCGACAGGGGGCCTCCGCACAGATACGCAGTATTTT. The encoded protein is CASSPTGGLRTDTQYF.

V and J are TRBV7-9 and TRBJ2-1; 9 nucleotides agree with TRBD2. In germline, CDR1 is SEHNR, CDR2 FQNEAQ (reference sequence). Trimming at V came to 4 bases and at J to 4 bases, leaving 5 bases not matched to a gene. The CDR3 runs to 15 residues. DNA of the CDR3: TGTGCCAGCAGCTCCGCTAGCGGGGTTTACAATGAGCAGTTCTTC. Amino acids: CASSSASGVYNEQFF.

A note on this clone: The conserved phenylalanine or tryptophan normally closing the CDR3 is absent here, so this likely arose from a read error. No DNA is shown, since the ends of the CDR3 on it are uncertain; the CDR3 is the one TCRdb lists. The rearrangement uses TRBV20-1 and TRBJ1-2; the table's D call, TRBD1, was not checked against the DNA. CDR1 is DFQATT, CDR2 SNEGSKA, per germline (reference sequence). The CDR3 contains 8 residues when both ends are counted. The CDR3 protein is CSARGAFP.

This chain links TRBV5-1 with TRBJ1-5, with D possibly being TRBD1 (6 bases). This CDR3 contains 13 residues. The germline gives CDR1 SGHRS, CDR2 YFSETQ. Trimming pared 4 bases from V and 4 bases from J, leaving 9 bases between. CDR3: CASSQGSNQPQHF. CDR3 sequence (DNA): TGCGCCAGCAGCCAGGGGTCGAATCAGCCCCAGCATTTT.

This CDR3 reads CAWSAGGGNSPLHF. CDR3 nucleotides: TGTGCCTGGAGTGCAGGTGGCGGGAATTCACCCCTCCACTTT. The J gene is TRBJ1-6, the V gene TRBV30; D is unclear. The CDR3 covers 14 residues. The germline gives CDR1 GTSNPN, CDR2 SVGIG (reference sequence). Trimming removed 1 base from V and 7 bases from J, with 11 bases in between. The variable domain in full, completed from reference TRBV30 and TRBJ1-6, reads SQTIHQWPATLVQPVGSPLSLECTVEGTSNPNLYWYRQAAGRGLQLLFYSVGIGQISSEVPQNLSASRPQDRQFILSSKKLLLSDSGFYLCAWSAGGGNSPLHFGNGTRLTVT.

The gene calls are TRBV7-9 and TRBJ1-6, with 9 bases lining up with TRBD1. The CDR3 totals 18 residues. Germline values: CDR1 SEHNR, CDR2 FQNEAQ (reference sequence). J gave up 3 bases and V 5 bases, and 11 bases lay outside the gene matches. CDR3 residues: CASSPTPGQGLYNSPLHF. The CDR3 nucleotides are TGTGCCAGCAGCCCAACTCCGGGACAGGGCCTCTATAATTCACCCCTCCACTTT.

V is TRBV6-5 and J is TRBJ2-3; 7 nucleotides match TRBD1. The germline gives CDR1 MNHEY, CDR2 SVGAGI. The CDR3 is 15 residues long. V shed 7 bases and J 5 bases; nucleotides not matched to a gene: 12. CDR3 sequence: CASKQWGQRGDTQYF. The CDR3, as DNA: TGTGCCAGCAAACAGTGGGGACAGCGAGGAGATACGCAGTATTTT.

The V and J genes are TRBV7-8 and TRBJ1-3, with D perhaps matching TRBD1 (6 bases). The CDR3 is 15 amino acids. The ends were cut back, 2 bases at V and 4 bases at J, with 12 bases in the middle. Germline lookup yields CDR1 SGHVS and CDR2 FQNEAQ. This CDR3 is CASSLTGLYGNTIYF. In DNA, the CDR3 is TGTGCCAGCAGCTTAACAGGGTTGTACGGAAACACCATATATTTT. The full variable domain, with the rest looked up from reference TRBV7-8 and TRBJ1-3, is GAGVSQSPRYKVAKRGQDVALRCDPISGHVSLFWYQQALGQGPEFLTYFQNEAQLDKSGLPSDRFFAERPEGSVSTLKIQRTQQEDSAVYLCASSLTGLYGNTIYFGEGSWLTVV.

The chain recombines TRBV19 with TRBJ1-1, with D possibly being TRBD1 (5 bases). The length of the CDR3 is 15 residues. The V end was cut by 4 bases, the J end by 0 bases, with 12 bases between. CDR1 LNHDA and CDR2 SQIVND come from the germline V gene (reference sequence). The CDR3 reads CASSSTGVVNTEAFF. Here the CDR3 DNA reads TGTGCCAGTAGTAGTACGGGGGTGGTGAACACTGAAGCTTTCTTT.

The chain combines TRBV2 with TRBJ2-3; D uncertain. This CDR3 spans 15 amino acids. Germline values: CDR1 SNHLY, CDR2 FYNNEI. V was cut by 6 bases and J by 2 bases, with 15 bases left in between. CDR3 loop: CASRAPQANTDTQYF. CDR3 DNA: TGTGCCAGCAGGGCTCCCCAGGCGAACACAGATACGCAGTATTTT.

The rearrangement joins TRBV30 to TRBJ1-2; TRBD1 aligns across 9 bases. V was pared by 6 bases and J by 5 bases, with 4 bases of the junction left unmatched. This CDR3 comprises 12 residues. The germline CDR1 and CDR2 sequences are GTSNPN and SVGIG (reference sequence). The CDR3 DNA sequence: TGTGCCTGCTCCGGGACAGGGTATGGCTACACCTTC. Protein: CACSGTGYGYTF.

A single count supports this clone. The CDR3 here is CASSLVGQRTTEQYF. The CDR3 DNA follows: TGTGCCAGCAGCTTAGTGGGGCAGAGGACTACCGAGCAGTACTTC. J is TRBJ2-7 and V is TRBV7-2; possible D gene TRBD2, 6 bases. With 1 base removed from V and 6 bases from J, the gap between germline ends came to 16 bases. This CDR3 is built from 15 residues. Per the germline V gene, CDR1 is SGHTA and CDR2 is FQGNSA.

The rearrangement links TRBV2 to TRBJ2-5; 9 bases agree with TRBD1. CDR1 and CDR2 from the germline V gene are SNHLY and FYNNEI. The CDR3 sequence is 14 residues long. V was pared by 8 bases and J by 5 bases, with 9 bases of the junction left unmatched. The CDR3 nucleotides read TGTGCCAGCGCTGGCGGGACAGGGCTGGAGACCCAGTACTTC. Encoded protein: CASAGGTGLETQYF.

The V gene is TRBV5-6, the J gene TRBJ2-3; 12 bases line up with TRBD2. Per the germline V gene, CDR1 is SGHDT and CDR2 is YYEEEE. CDR3 length: 19 amino acids. V gave up 3 bases and J gave up 3 bases; unmatched junction bases: 14. CDR3 bases: TGTGCCAGCAGCTCTACTAGCGGGGGGACCTTCAGGGCTACAGATACGCAGTATTTT. Translation: CASSSTSGGTFRATDTQYF.